This T cell receptor beta chain was recovered during a study of shared clonotypes between healthy human individuals. Study findings and constraints: Specimens sampled were limited to blood, with tissue repertoires likely differing.

Free of recent acute infections or vaccinations, the donors were healthy HIV-negative adults. Every one of the donors was a Caucasian adult that lived in Nashville, Tennessee. After removal of 6 bases from V and 6 bases from J, the junction contained 8 bases not matched to a gene. The CDR3 has 14 amino acids. The germline gives CDR1 MNHNS, CDR2 SASEGT. In the case of this clone: Its specificity is unknown.

Method: immunoSEQ multiplex PCR; TCRdb's copy keeps in-frame clones and lacks some. The sample yields some 2,000,000 clones, 90% to 96% seen once. The TCR originated in a man younger than 30 in good health. The chain has TRBV6-1 and TRBJ2-3, with 8 positions matching TRBD1. The sequenced sample consisted of naive CD4+ T cells sorted from blood. Stated subset: CD45RA+ positively selected. For the CDR3, the DNA is TGTGCCAGCAGCCGGACAGGGCCCGGGGATACGCAGTATTTT. Residues: CASSRTGPGDTQYF.